Listed here is a single T cell receptor (beta chain). Seattle patients were enrolled while actively infected and followed longitudinally. The data derive from a study of blood T cell repertoires in COVID-19. About the study: The samples span acute and convalescent COVID-19 from the United States, Italy and Spain.

Original data processing: Reference gene primer amplification yielded estimated nucleated cell counts. The method was immunoSEQ multiplex PCR; TCRdb's version includes in-frame clones alone and lacks a portion of them. V, J and clone size are taken as reported in that table, and D and trimming were inferred from the DNA itself. This repertoire shows roughly 340,000 clones, 75% to 90% found once; its top ten account for roughly 6%. This CDR3 comprises 16 residues. Germline CDR1 is SGHAT and CDR2 is FQNNGV. V gave up 3 bases and J gave up 5 bases, with 19 bases separating them. The J gene is TRBJ1-1, the V gene TRBV11-2; D is uncertain. Sequencing was performed on peripheral blood. The clonotype comes from a woman in her fifties or sixties with COVID-19, enrolled during active disease. This chain's CDR3 is CASSFLAESRRTEAFF. For the CDR3, the DNA is TGTGCCAGCAGCTTTTTGGCGGAATCTCGGAGGACTGAAGCTTTCTTT.